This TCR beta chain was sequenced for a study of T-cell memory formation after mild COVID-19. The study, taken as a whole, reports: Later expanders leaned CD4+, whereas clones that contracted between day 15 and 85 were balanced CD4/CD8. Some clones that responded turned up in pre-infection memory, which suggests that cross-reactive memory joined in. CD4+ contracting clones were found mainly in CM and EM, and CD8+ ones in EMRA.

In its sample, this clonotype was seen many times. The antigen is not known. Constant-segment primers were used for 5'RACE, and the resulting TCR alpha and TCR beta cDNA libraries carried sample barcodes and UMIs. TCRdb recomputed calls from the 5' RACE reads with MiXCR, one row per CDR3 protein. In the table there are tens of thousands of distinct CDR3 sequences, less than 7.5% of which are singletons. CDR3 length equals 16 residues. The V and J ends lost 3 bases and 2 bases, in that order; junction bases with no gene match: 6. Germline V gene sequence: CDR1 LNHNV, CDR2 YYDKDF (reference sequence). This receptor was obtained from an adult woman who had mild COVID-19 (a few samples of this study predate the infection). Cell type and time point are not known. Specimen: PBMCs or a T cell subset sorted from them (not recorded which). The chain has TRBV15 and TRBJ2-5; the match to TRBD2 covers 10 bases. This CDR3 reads CATSSPLLAGQETQYF. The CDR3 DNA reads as TGTGCCACCAGCAGTCCATTACTAGCGGGGCAAGAGACCCAGTACTTC.